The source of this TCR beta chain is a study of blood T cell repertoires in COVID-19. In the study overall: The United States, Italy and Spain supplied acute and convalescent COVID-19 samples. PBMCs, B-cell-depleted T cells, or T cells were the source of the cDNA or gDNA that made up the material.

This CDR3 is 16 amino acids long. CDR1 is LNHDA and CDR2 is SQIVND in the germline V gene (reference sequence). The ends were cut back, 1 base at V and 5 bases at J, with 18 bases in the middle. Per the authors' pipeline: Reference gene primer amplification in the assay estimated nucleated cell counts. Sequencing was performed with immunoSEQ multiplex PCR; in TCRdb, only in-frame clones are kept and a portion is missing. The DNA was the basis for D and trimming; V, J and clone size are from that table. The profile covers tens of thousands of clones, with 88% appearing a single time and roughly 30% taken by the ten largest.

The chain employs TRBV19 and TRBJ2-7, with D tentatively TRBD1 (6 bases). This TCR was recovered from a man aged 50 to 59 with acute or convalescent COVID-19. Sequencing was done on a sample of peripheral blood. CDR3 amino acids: CASSIAWGEGDHEQYF. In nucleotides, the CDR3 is TGTGCCAGTAGTATAGCCTGGGGTGAGGGGGACCACGAGCAGTACTTC.